This TCR beta chain stems from a study of T cell responses to AZD1222 COVID-19 vaccine. Between the trimmed V and J ends, which lost 6 bases and 7 bases, there was a span of 17 bases. The CDR3 is made up of 14 amino acids. The germline V gene has CDR1 SNHLY and CDR2 FYNNEI. Sequencing was performed with immunoSEQ multiplex PCR; in TCRdb, only in-frame clones are kept and a portion is missing. Altogether roughly 98,000 clones are present, roughly 86% being singletons, with the ten largest covering roughly 15%. The chain couples TRBV2 to TRBJ2-3, with D unresolved. This receptor was taken from an adult who received the AZD1222 COVID-19 vaccine. Specimen: peripheral blood, collected 28 days after the second AZD1222 dose. Here the CDR3 DNA reads TGTGCCAGCAGAAGAACGAGTGGCACTAATACGCAGTATTTT. This encodes CASRRTSGTNTQYF.